The 11 T cell receptor beta chains listed next were all sequenced from one sample in a study of yellow fever vaccine responses in identical twins. TCRdb passed the RT-PCR reads through MiXCR, listing each CDR3 protein once. Altogether approximately 7,200 distinct CDR3 sequences are present, 86% being singletons, with the ten largest covering about 1.1%. The source was T cells from blood (PBMCs), unsorted or a sorted subset (not recorded which), collected before or after yellow fever vaccination (not recorded which). Receptors were obtained from a woman under 30 who received the yellow fever vaccine.

This clonotype was counted only a few times. The chain couples TRBV7-2 to TRBJ2-2; D gene ambiguous. The CDR3 totals 14 residues. Trimming removed 8 bases from V and 0 bases from J, with 10 bases in between. CDR1 and CDR2 from the germline V gene are SGHTA and FQGNSA. The CDR3 bases are TGTGCCAGCTTTCCTGGGTCGAACACCGGGGAGCTGTTTTTT. It translates to CASFPGSNTGELFF.

This clonotype was recorded once. The chain has TRBV28 and TRBJ1-1; D gene unclear. Germline assignment: CDR1 MDHEN and CDR2 SYDVKM. V lost 10 bases to trimming and J lost 4 bases, with 16 bases between them. This CDR3 has 13 residues. The CDR3 coding sequence is TGTGCCACAAATGGAGGAGGACGCACTGAAGCTTTCTTT. It translates to CATNGGGRTEAFF.

The chain has TRBV6-1 and TRBJ2-1, with D perhaps TRBD2 (5 bases). This CDR3 has 13 residues. V lost 6 bases and J 4 bases, leaving 10 bases between the germline ends. Germline V lookup: CDR1 MNHNS, CDR2 SASEGT. CDR3 amino acids: CASSRGLYNEQFF. The CDR3 DNA sequence: TGTGCCAGCAGCAGAGGACTTTACAATGAGCAGTTCTTC.

This chain links TRBV18 with TRBJ2-3; D might be TRBD2 (5 bases). V was clipped by 6 bases and J by 0 bases, with 10 bases between them. The CDR3 runs 14 residues. The V gene's germline CDR1 is KGHSH and CDR2 LQKENI. For the CDR3, the DNA is TGTGCCAGCTCCCGGGGTACTAGCACAGATACGCAGTATTTT. Translated: CASSRGTSTDTQYF. Together with reference TRBV18 and TRBJ2-3, the CDR3 gives the full variable domain: NAGVMQNPRHLVRRRGQEARLRCSPMKGHSHVYWYRQLPEEGLKFMVYLQKENIIDESGMPKERFSAEFPKEGPSILRIQQVVRGDSAAYFCASSRGTSTDTQYFGPGTRLTVL.

The rearrangement links TRBV18 to TRBJ2-5; no definite D call. CDR1 is KGHSH and CDR2 is LQKENI in the germline V gene. V dropped 3 bases and J dropped 5 bases, with 13 bases sitting between them. The CDR3 has 14 amino acids. CDR3 coding DNA: TGTGCCAGCTCACCGAAAGCCAAAGGGGAGACCCAGTACTTC. It codes for CASSPKAKGETQYF.

The chain couples TRBV11-1 to TRBJ2-7; unclear D gene. The V end was cut by 4 bases, the J end by 3 bases, with 4 bases between. Per the germline V gene, CDR1 is SGHAT and CDR2 is FQDESV (reference sequence). The CDR3 consists of 11 residues. The DNA of the CDR3 is TGTGCCAGCAGCTCTCTCTACGAGCAGTACTTC. Its protein is CASSSLYEQYF.

This chain connects TRBV29-1 to TRBJ1-2, with a weak D call TRBD1 (5 bases). The CDR3 covers 12 residues. Germline V gives CDR1 SQVTM, CDR2 ANQGSEA. The ends were cut back, 4 bases at V and 5 bases at J, with 11 bases in the middle. The CDR3 spells CSVGKGPYGYTF. In DNA form, the CDR3 reads TGCAGCGTTGGGAAGGGACCTTATGGCTACACCTTC.

The gene calls are TRBV29-1 and TRBJ2-1, with D uncertain. V dropped 5 bases and J dropped 4 bases, with 9 bases sitting between them. The CDR3 sequence is 12 residues long. CDR1 is SQVTM, CDR2 ANQGSEA, per germline. The CDR3 region is CSVRAAYNEQFF. The DNA for the CDR3 is TGCAGCGTTCGGGCAGCTTACAATGAGCAGTTCTTC.

The chain recombines TRBV4-3 with TRBJ2-7, with D unresolved. Germline V gene lookup returns CDR1 LGHNA and CDR2 YSLEER. Deletions cut 1 base from V and 2 bases from J, with 9 bases between. CDR3 size: 14 residues. The CDR3, as DNA: TGCGCCAGCAGCCAAGGAATAGGGCCCTACGAGCAGTACTTC. Amino acids: CASSQGIGPYEQYF.

The chain recombines TRBV5-1 with TRBJ1-5, with D possibly matching TRBD1 (5 bases). V dropped 4 bases and J dropped 15 bases, with 20 bases sitting between them. There are 13 residues in the CDR3. Germline V CDR1 and CDR2: SGHRS, YFSETQ. The CDR3 reads CASSLGEGTPRHF. For the CDR3, the DNA is TGCGCCAGCAGCCTTGGTGAGGGGACCCCGCGGCATTTT.

V usage is TRBV18 and J usage is TRBJ2-6; no reliable D call. The CDR3 totals 13 residues. From germline, CDR1 is KGHSH and CDR2 LQKENI. The ends were cut back, 8 bases at V and 2 bases at J, with 7 bases in the middle. Here the CDR3 DNA reads TGTGCCAGCCCAGGAGCTGGGGCCAACGTCCTGACTTTC. Residues: CASPGAGANVLTF.